This record looks at one T cell receptor beta chain sequence and its context. The record originates from a study of molecular identifiers for immune sequencing clone quantification. One entry per CDR3 protein, called by TCRdb with MiXCR from the PCR reads. The sample records hundreds of thousands of distinct CDR3 sequences, 25% being singletons. The authors sorted naive CD8 T cells as CD8+CD4-CCR7+CD45RA+. The CDR3 contains 16 residues. V shed 6 bases and J shed 4 bases, with 19 bases lying between them. In germline, CDR1 is KGHSH, CDR2 LQKENI. The V and J genes are TRBV18 and TRBJ1-3; D gene unclear. The specimen sequenced was naive CD8+ T cells from blood, with Jurkat cell RNA spiked in. As for subset: FACS-sorted CD8+CD4-CCR7+CD45RA+ naive T cells. The sequence was obtained from a human donor in good health. Some libraries in this study had Jurkat cell RNA spiked in. This CDR3 is CASSIGERRAGNTIYF. The DNA of the CDR3 is TGTGCCAGCTCGATTGGGGAGCGTCGGGCCGGAAACACCATATATTTT. The full variable domain, in which reference TRBV18 and TRBJ1-3 provide the parts outside the CDR3, is NAGVMQNPRHLVRRRGQEARLRCSPMKGHSHVYWYRQLPEEGLKFMVYLQKENIIDESGMPKERFSAEFPKEGPSILRIQQVVRGDSAAYFCASSIGERRAGNTIYFGEGSWLTVV.